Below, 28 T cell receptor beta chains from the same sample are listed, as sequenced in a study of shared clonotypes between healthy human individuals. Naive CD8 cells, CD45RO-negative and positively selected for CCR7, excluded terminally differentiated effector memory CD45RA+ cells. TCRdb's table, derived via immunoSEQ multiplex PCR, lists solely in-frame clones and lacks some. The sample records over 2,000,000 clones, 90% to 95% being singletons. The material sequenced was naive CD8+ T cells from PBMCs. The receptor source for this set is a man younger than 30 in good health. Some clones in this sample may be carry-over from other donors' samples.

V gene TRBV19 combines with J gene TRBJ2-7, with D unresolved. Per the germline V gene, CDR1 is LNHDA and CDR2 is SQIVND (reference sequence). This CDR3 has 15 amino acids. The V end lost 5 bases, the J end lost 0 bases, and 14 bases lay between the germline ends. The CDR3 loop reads CASSSRNKGSYEQYF. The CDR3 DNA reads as TGTGCCAGTAGTTCCCGCAACAAAGGCTCCTACGAGCAGTACTTC.

In nucleotides, the CDR3 is TGTGCCAGCAGTTCTCGACCGGGACAGGGTAATCAGCCCCAGCATTTT. Translation gives CASSSRPGQGNQPQHF. V is TRBV27 and J is TRBJ1-5, with 9 bases that match TRBD1. The CDR3 has 16 amino acids. Germline V gives CDR1 MNHEY, CDR2 SMNVEV (reference sequence). Losses at the gene ends were 4 bases for V and 4 bases for J; bases not matched to a gene: 8.

CDR3 region: CASSHTSVQETQYF. Here the CDR3 DNA reads TGTGCCAGCAGCCATACTAGCGTACAAGAGACCCAGTACTTC. The chain combines TRBV7-9 with TRBJ2-5, with 7 bases identical to TRBD2. The germline CDR1 and CDR2 sequences are SEHNR and FQNEAQ (reference sequence). The CDR3 consists of 14 residues. V shed 5 bases, J shed 2 bases, and the junction held 5 bases outside the gene matches.

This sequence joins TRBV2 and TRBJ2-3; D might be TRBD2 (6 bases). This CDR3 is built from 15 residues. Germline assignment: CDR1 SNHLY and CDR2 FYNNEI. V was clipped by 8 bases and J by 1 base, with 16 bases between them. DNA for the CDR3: TGTGCCAGCCTCGGCGGGACCATTCGCACAGATACGCAGTATTTT. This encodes CASLGGTIRTDTQYF.

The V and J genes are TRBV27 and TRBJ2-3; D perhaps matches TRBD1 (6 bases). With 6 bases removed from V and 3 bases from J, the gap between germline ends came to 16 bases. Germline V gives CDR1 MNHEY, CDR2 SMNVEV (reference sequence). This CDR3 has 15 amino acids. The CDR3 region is CASRPWTVGTDTQYF. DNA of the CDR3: TGTGCCAGCAGGCCCTGGACAGTGGGGACAGATACGCAGTATTTT.

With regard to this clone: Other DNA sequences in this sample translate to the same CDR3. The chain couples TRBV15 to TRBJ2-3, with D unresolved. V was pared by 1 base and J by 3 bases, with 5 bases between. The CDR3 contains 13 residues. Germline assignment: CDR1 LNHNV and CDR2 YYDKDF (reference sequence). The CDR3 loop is CATSRARTDTQYF. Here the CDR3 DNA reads TGTGCCACCAGCAGAGCCAGGACAGATACGCAGTATTTT.

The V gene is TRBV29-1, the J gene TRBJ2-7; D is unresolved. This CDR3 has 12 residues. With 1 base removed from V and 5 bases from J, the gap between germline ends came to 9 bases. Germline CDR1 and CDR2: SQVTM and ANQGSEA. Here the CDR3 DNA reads TGCAGCGTTGAAGCCGAGCCTGACGAGCAGTACTTC. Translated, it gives CSVEAEPDEQYF.

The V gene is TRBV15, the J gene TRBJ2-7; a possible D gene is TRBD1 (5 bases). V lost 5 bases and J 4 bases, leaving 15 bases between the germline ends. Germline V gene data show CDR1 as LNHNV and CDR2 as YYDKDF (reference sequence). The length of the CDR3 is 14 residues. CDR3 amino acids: CATSATTALYEQYF. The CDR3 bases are TGTGCCACCAGCGCCACGACAGCACTGTACGAGCAGTACTTC.

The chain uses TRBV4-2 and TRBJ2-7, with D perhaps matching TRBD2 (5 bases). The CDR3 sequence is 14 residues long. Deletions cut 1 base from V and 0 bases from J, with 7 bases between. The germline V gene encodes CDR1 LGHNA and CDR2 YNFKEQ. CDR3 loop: CASSQADFSYEQYF. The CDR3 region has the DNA TGTGCCAGCAGCCAAGCGGACTTCTCCTACGAGCAGTACTTC.

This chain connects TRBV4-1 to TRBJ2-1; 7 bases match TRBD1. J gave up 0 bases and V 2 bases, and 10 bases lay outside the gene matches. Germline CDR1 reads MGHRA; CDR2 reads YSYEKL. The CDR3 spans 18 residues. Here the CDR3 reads CASSQQSNRGSSYNEQFF. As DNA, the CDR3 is TGCGCCAGCAGCCAACAATCAAACAGGGGAAGCTCCTACAATGAGCAGTTCTTC.

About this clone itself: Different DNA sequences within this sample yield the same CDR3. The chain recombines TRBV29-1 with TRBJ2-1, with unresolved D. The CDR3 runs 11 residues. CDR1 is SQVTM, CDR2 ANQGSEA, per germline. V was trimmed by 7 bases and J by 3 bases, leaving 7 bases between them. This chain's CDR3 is CSGSSYNEQFF. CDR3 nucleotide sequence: TGCAGCGGGAGTAGCTACAATGAGCAGTTCTTC.

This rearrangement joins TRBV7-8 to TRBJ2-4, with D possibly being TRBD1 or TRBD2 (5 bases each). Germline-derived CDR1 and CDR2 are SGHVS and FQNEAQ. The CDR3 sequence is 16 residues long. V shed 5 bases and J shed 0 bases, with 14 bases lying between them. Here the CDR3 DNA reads TGTGCCAGCAGCAATCCTACAGGACTAGCCAAAAACATTCAGTACTTC. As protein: CASSNPTGLAKNIQYF.

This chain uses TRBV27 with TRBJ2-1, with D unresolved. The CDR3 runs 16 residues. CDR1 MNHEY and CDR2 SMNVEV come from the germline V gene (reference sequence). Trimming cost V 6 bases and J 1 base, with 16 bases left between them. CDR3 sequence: CASRLSWSGSYNEQFF. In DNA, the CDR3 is TGTGCCAGCAGATTGAGCTGGAGTGGATCCTACAATGAGCAGTTCTTC.

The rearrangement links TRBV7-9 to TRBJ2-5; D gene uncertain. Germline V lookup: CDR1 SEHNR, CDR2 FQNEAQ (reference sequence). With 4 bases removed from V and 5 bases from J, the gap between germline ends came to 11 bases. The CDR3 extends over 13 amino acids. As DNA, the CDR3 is TGTGCCAGCAGCTCGTCTGTGGGGGAGACCCAGTACTTC. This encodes CASSSSVGETQYF.

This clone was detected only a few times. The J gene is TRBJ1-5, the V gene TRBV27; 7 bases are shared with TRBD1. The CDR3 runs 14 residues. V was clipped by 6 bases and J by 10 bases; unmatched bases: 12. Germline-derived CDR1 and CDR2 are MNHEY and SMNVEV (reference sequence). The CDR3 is CASRPTGPMSPQHF. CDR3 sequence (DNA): TGTGCCAGCAGGCCGACAGGGCCAATGAGTCCCCAGCATTTT.

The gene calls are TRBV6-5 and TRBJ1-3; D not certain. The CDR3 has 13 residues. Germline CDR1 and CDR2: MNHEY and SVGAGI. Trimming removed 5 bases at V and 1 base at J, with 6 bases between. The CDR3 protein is CASSPVSGNTIYF. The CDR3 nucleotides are TGTGCCAGCAGTCCGGTATCTGGAAACACCATATATTTT.

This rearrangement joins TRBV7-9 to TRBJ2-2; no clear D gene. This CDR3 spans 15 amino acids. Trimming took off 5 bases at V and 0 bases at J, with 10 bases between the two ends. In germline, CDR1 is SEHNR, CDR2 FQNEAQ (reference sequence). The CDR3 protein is CASSPRTTNTGELFF. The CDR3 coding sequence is TGTGCCAGCAGCCCCCGGACGACGAACACCGGGGAGCTGTTTTTT.

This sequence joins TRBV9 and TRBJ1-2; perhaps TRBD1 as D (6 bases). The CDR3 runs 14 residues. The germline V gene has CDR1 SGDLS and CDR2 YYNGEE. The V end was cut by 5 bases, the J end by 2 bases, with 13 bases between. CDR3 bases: TGTGCCAGCAGATCACAGGGAAACAACTATGGCTACACCTTC. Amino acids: CASRSQGNNYGYTF.

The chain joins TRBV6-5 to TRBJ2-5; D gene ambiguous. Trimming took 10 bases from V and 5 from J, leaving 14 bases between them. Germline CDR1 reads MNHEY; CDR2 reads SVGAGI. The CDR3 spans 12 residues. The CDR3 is CATTSLSETQYF. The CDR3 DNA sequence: TGTGCCACTACCTCCCTTTCGGAGACCCAGTACTTC.

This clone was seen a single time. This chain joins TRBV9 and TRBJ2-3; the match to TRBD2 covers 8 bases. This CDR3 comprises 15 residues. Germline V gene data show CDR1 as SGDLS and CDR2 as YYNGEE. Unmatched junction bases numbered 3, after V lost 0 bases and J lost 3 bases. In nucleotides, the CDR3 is TGTGCCAGCAGCGTAGGTAGCGGGACAACAGATACGCAGTATTTT. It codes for CASSVGSGTTDTQYF. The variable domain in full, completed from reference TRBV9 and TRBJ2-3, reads DSGVTQTPKHLITATGQRVTLRCSPRSGDLSVYWYQQSLDQGLQFLIQYYNGEERAKGNILERFSAQQFPDLHSELNLSSLELGDSALYFCASSVGSGTTDTQYFGPGTRLTVL.

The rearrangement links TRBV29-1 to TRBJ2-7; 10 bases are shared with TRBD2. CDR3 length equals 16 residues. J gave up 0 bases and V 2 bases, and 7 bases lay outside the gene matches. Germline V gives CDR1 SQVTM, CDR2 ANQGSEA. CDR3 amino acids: CSVETGTSEHSYEQYF. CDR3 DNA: TGCAGCGTTGAAACCGGGACTAGCGAACACTCCTACGAGCAGTACTTC.

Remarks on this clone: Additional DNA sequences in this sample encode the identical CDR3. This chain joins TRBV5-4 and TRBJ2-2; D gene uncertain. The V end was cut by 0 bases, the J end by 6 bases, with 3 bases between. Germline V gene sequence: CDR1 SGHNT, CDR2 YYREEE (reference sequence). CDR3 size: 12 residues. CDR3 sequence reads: CASSLGAGELFF. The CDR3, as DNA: TGTGCCAGCAGCTTGGGAGCCGGGGAGCTGTTTTTT.

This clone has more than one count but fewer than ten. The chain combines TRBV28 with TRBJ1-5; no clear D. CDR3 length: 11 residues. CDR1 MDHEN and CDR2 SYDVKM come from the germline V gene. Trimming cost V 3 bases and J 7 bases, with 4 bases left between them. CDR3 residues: CASSFRQPQHF. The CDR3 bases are TGTGCCAGCAGTTTTAGGCAGCCCCAGCATTTT.

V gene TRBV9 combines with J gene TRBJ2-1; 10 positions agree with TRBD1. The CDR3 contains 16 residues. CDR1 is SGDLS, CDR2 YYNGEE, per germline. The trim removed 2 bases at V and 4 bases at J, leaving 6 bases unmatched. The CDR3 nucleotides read TGTGCCAGCAGCGTTCCCGGACAGGGGGATTACAATGAGCAGTTCTTC. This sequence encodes CASSVPGQGDYNEQFF.

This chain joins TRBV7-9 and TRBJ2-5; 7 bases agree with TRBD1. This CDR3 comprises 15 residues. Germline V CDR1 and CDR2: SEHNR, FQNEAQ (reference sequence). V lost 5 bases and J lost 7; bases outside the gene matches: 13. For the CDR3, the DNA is TGTGCCAGCAGCCCCATAGGAACAGGGGACGGGACCCAGTACTTC. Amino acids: CASSPIGTGDGTQYF. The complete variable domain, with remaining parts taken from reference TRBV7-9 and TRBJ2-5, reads DTGVSQNPRHKITKRGQNVTFRCDPISEHNRLYWYRQTLGQGPEFLTYFQNEAQLEKSRLLSDRFSAERPKGSFSTLEIQRTEQGDSAMYLCASSPIGTGDGTQYFGPGTRLLVL.

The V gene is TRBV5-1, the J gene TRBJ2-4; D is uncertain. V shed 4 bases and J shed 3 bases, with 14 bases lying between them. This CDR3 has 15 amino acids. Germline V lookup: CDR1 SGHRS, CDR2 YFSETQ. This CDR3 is CASSPQTSGKNIQYF. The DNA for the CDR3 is TGCGCCAGCAGCCCCCAGACCTCGGGCAAAAACATTCAGTACTTC.

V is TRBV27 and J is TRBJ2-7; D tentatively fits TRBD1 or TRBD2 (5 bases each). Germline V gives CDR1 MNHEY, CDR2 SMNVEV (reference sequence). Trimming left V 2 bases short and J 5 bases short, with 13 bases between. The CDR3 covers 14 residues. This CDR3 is CASSLPGALNEQYF. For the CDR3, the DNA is TGTGCCAGCAGTTTACCCGGGGCCCTTAACGAGCAGTACTTC.

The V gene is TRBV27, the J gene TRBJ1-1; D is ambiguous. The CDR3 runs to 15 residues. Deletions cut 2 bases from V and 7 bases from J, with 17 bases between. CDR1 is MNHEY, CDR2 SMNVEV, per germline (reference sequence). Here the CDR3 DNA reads TGTGCCAGCAGTTTACGATCCGGACGGGCTGTTGAAGCTTTCTTT. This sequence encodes CASSLRSGRAVEAFF.